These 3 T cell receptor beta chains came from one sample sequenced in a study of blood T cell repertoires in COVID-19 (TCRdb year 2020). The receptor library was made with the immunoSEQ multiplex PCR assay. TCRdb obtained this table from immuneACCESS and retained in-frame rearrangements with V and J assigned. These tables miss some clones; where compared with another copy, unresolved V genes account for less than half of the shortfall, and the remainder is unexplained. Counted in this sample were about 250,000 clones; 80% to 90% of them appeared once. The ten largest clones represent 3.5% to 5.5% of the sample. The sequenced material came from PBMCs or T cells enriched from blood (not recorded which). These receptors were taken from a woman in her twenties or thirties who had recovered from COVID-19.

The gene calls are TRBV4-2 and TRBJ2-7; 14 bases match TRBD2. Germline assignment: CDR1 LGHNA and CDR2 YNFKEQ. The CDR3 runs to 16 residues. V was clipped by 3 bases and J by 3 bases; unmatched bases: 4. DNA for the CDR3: TGTGCCAGCAGCCAGGGACTAGCGGGAGAGGGCTACGAGCAGTACTTC. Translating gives CASSQGLAGEGYEQYF.

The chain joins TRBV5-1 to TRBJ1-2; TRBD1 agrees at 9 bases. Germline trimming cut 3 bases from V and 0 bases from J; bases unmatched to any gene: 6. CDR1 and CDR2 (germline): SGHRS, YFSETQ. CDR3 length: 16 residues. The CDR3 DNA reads TGCGCCAGCAGCTCGACAGGGGGGACAACTAACTATGGCTACACCTTC. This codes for CASSSTGGTTNYGYTF. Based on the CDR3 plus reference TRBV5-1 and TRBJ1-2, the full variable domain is KAGVTQTPRYLIKTRGQQVTLSCSPISGHRSVSWYQQTPGQGLQFLFEYFSETQRNKGNFPGRFSGRQFSNSRSEMNVSTLELGDSALYLCASSSTGGTTNYGYTFGSGTRLTVV.

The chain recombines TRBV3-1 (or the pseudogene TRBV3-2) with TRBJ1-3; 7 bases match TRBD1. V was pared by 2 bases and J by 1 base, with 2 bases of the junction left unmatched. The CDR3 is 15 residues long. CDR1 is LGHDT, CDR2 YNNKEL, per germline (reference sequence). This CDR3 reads CASSQPTGSGNTIYF. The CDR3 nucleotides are TGTGCCAGCAGCCAACCGACAGGGTCTGGAAACACCATATATTTT.